Each of the 28 T cell receptor beta chains below was sequenced from the same sample in a study of patients and donors after allogeneic stem cell transplantation. TCRdb re-called the RT-PCR reads through MiXCR, storing one row per CDR3 protein. Counted here are under 200,000 distinct CDR3 sequences, roughly 31% occurring once; the ten biggest clones make up approximately 3.5%. Material: blood, either unsorted or a sorted T cell fraction (not recorded which). The receptor source for this set is a human donor who was either an allogeneic HSCT recipient or a stem cell or donor lymphocyte infusion donor (not recorded which). It is not recorded whose cells these are; they may come from a transplant donor.

The CDR3 reads CASSYGIAGTGELFF. The CDR3 DNA sequence: TGTGCCAGCAGTTACGGAATAGCGGGGACCGGGGAGCTGTTTTTT. J is TRBJ2-2 and V is TRBV6-5; 8 bases map to TRBD2. V shed 2 bases and J 5 bases; nucleotides not matched to a gene: 4. Germline-derived CDR1 and CDR2 are MNHEY and SVGAGI. The CDR3 is 15 amino acids.

This clonotype was recorded at least ten times. The J gene is TRBJ1-1, the V gene TRBV11-2, with 7 bases lining up with TRBD1. CDR3 size: 13 residues. J was trimmed by 1 base and V by 5 bases; bases with no gene match: 1. In germline, CDR1 is SGHAT, CDR2 FQNNGV. The CDR3: CASSRDRNTEAFF. The CDR3 DNA sequence: TGTGCCAGCAGCCGGGACAGGAACACTGAAGCTTTCTTT. The whole variable domain, filled in from reference TRBV11-2 and TRBJ1-1, reads EAGVAQSPRYKIIEKRQSVAFWCNPISGHATLYWYQQILGQGPKLLIQFQNNGVVDDSQLPKDRFSAERLKGVDSTLKIQPAKLEDSAVYLCASSRDRNTEAFFGQGTRLTVV.

This chain uses TRBV9 with TRBJ2-4; TRBD1 or TRBD2 may be the D gene (5 bases each). V was pared by 0 bases and J by 7 bases, with 14 bases between. The CDR3 length is 15 residues. Germline loops: CDR1 SGDLS, CDR2 YYNGEE. The CDR3 nucleotides read TGTGCCAGCAGCGTAGTTGGGACCTTCGAGAACATTCAGTACTTC. It translates to CASSVVGTFENIQYF.

The rearrangement links TRBV28 to TRBJ2-1; D ambiguous. The CDR3 loop spans 15 amino acids. The germline V gene encodes CDR1 MDHEN and CDR2 SYDVKM. V lost 7 bases and J lost 3, with 16 bases in between. DNA of the CDR3: TGTGCCAGCATCCTTCGTTGGGGAAACTACAATGAGCAGTTCTTC. Its protein is CASILRWGNYNEQFF.

The chain joins TRBV7-9 to TRBJ2-1; the match to TRBD2 covers 10 bases. CDR1 is SEHNR, CDR2 FQNEAQ, per germline (reference sequence). The trim removed 4 bases at V and 8 bases at J, leaving 5 bases unmatched. The length of the CDR3 is 14 residues. CDR3 protein: CASSSGLADYEQFF. In nucleotides, the CDR3 is TGTGCCAGCAGCTCAGGACTAGCGGACTATGAGCAGTTCTTC.

This clonotype turned up a few times. This chain connects TRBV7-8 to TRBJ1-1, with no clear D. Germline CDR1 and CDR2: SGHVS and FQNEAQ. The CDR3 consists of 16 residues. With 3 bases removed from V and 0 bases from J, the gap between germline ends came to 14 bases. The CDR3 sequence: CASSFLTISMNTEAFF. CDR3 coding DNA: TGTGCCAGCAGCTTTTTAACCATCAGCATGAACACTGAAGCTTTCTTT. The full variable domain, in which reference TRBV7-8 and TRBJ1-1 provide the parts outside the CDR3, is GAGVSQSPRYKVAKRGQDVALRCDPISGHVSLFWYQQALGQGPEFLTYFQNEAQLDKSGLPSDRFFAERPEGSVSTLKIQRTQQEDSAVYLCASSFLTISMNTEAFFGQGTRLTVV.

The chain is built from TRBV27 and TRBJ1-2; maybe TRBD1 (6 bases). The germline CDR1 and CDR2 sequences are MNHEY and SMNVEV (reference sequence). The V and J ends lost 2 bases and 4 bases respectively, with 11 bases between them. CDR3 length: 14 amino acids. CDR3 sequence (DNA): TGTGCCAGCAGTTTAACCCAGGGGATCTATGGCTACACCTTC. Residues: CASSLTQGIYGYTF.

This sequence joins TRBV6-2 or TRBV6-3 and TRBJ2-1; TRBD1 agrees at 9 bases. Germline V lookup: CDR1 MNHEY, CDR2 SVGEGT. Trimming at V came to 6 bases and at J to 2 bases, leaving 5 bases not matched to a gene. This CDR3 region has 15 residues. The CDR3 nucleotides read TGTGCCAGCAGCAACAGGGACAGGGCCTACAATGAGCAGTTCTTC. Protein: CASSNRDRAYNEQFF.

This clonotype appeared many times. The genes are TRBV7-2 and TRBJ2-5; D might be TRBD2 (6 bases). V shed 6 bases and J shed 3 bases, with 14 bases lying between them. The CDR3 contains 14 residues. The germline CDR1 and CDR2 sequences are SGHTA and FQGNSA. The CDR3, as DNA: TGTGCCAGCAGTTACGGGACTCCCAAAGAGACCCAGTACTTC. The encoded protein is CASSYGTPKETQYF.

This chain uses TRBV27 with TRBJ1-5; D may be TRBD1 (6 bases). Trimming cost V 4 bases and J 7 bases, with 20 bases left between them. This CDR3 comprises 16 residues. Germline V gene sequence: CDR1 MNHEY, CDR2 SMNVEV (reference sequence). CDR3 in amino acids: CASSWEDSSNRQPQHF. Here the CDR3 DNA reads TGTGCCAGCAGTTGGGAGGACAGCAGTAATAGACAGCCCCAGCATTTT.

The V and J genes are TRBV6-5 and TRBJ2-1; D is ambiguous. The CDR3 totals 15 residues. Germline V lookup: CDR1 MNHEY, CDR2 SVGAGI. Trimming stripped 6 bases from V and 6 bases from J, with 18 bases between. As DNA, the CDR3 is TGTGCCAGCAGGAGGAACTCGAAATGGGTCAATGAGCAGTTCTTC. Protein: CASRRNSKWVNEQFF.

The chain has TRBV29-1 and TRBJ2-7; D remains unclear. The CDR3 runs 13 residues. The V gene's germline CDR1 is SQVTM and CDR2 ANQGSEA. The germline V and J ends were trimmed by 4 bases and 7 bases, with 17 bases remaining between them. CDR3 DNA: TGCAGCGTTGGGCACCGCTTGCTGGGGGAGCAGTACTTC. It encodes CSVGHRLLGEQYF.

This sequence joins TRBV10-3 and TRBJ2-5; D gene uncertain. Germline V lookup: CDR1 ENHRY, CDR2 SYGVKD. V gave up 0 bases and J gave up 5 bases, with 7 bases separating them. The CDR3 extends over 13 amino acids. For the CDR3, the DNA is TGTGCCATCAGTGAGTCGATCGGTGAGACCCAGTACTTC. This sequence encodes CAISESIGETQYF.

The chain is built from TRBV7-3 and TRBJ2-1; D gene uncertain. Deletions cut 1 base from V and 0 bases from J, with 10 bases between. The CDR3 loop spans 16 amino acids. Germline V gene lookup returns CDR1 SGHTA and CDR2 FQGTGA. The CDR3 loop is CASSLIAASSYNEQFF. The CDR3 DNA reads TGTGCCAGCAGCTTAATCGCCGCTAGCTCCTACAATGAGCAGTTCTTC.

This clonotype was seen many times. The CDR3 DNA reads TGTGCCATCAGTGCCGACTGGCTGGGGGGCTACACCTTC. Amino acid sequence: CAISADWLGGYTF. The chain employs TRBV10-3 and TRBJ1-2, with D uncertain. V was clipped by 4 bases and J by 8 bases, with 14 bases between them. The CDR3 sequence is 13 residues long. Germline values: CDR1 ENHRY, CDR2 SYGVKD.

This clonotype ranks as medium-sized. The J gene is TRBJ1-1, the V gene TRBV28; no reliable D call. V lost 2 bases, J lost 0 bases, and 4 bases lay in between. The CDR3 runs 13 residues. Germline lookup yields CDR1 MDHEN and CDR2 SYDVKM. The CDR3 loop reads CASSLQMNTEAFF. The CDR3 DNA sequence: TGTGCCAGCAGTTTACAGATGAACACTGAAGCTTTCTTT.

V is TRBV20-1 and J is TRBJ1-6; D perhaps matches TRBD1 (5 bases). Trimming shortened V by 3 bases and J by 5 bases, and 17 bases separated the two germline ends. Germline V gene lookup returns CDR1 DFQATT and CDR2 SNEGSKA (reference sequence). This CDR3 is built from 16 residues. The chain's CDR3 is CSARAIGTVNNSPLHF. CDR3 in DNA: TGCAGTGCTAGGGCTATCGGGACTGTGAATAATTCACCCCTCCACTTT.

This chain connects TRBV4-3 to TRBJ2-4; D ambiguous. This CDR3 is built from 16 residues. Trimming cost V 3 bases and J 0 bases, with 12 bases left between them. Germline-derived CDR1 and CDR2 are LGHNA and YSLEER. The CDR3 region is CASSHQVDPAKNIQYF. CDR3 nucleotide sequence: TGCGCCAGCAGCCACCAAGTGGACCCAGCCAAAAACATTCAGTACTTC.

The chain recombines TRBV20-1 with TRBJ2-7; 9 bases are shared with TRBD2. The J segment lost 1 base and the V segment lost 3 bases, leaving 4 bases of the junction unmatched. The V gene's germline CDR1 is DFQATT and CDR2 SNEGSKA (reference sequence). The CDR3 spans 14 residues. CDR3 coding DNA: TGCAGTGCTAGGTCTAGCGGGGCTTCCTACGAGCAGTACTTC. Its protein is CSARSSGASYEQYF.

This clonotype was observed many times. This chain joins TRBV12-3 or TRBV12-4 and TRBJ1-2; D might be TRBD1 (6 bases). The CDR3 consists of 15 residues. V was trimmed by 5 bases and J by 2 bases, leaving 15 bases between them. The DNA of the CDR3 is TGTGCCAGCAGTCTCGACTGGACAGCAAACTATGGCTACACCTTC. Protein sequence: CASSLDWTANYGYTF.

The rearrangement uses TRBV5-1 and TRBJ2-2, with TRBD2 matching over 11 bases. Per germline, CDR1 SGHRS and CDR2 YFSETQ. This CDR3 spans 16 amino acids. V shed 4 bases and J 6 bases; nucleotides not matched to a gene: 8. CDR3 amino acids: CASSLGLAVGSGELFF. The DNA of the CDR3 is TGCGCCAGCAGCCTGGGACTAGCGGTGGGCTCCGGGGAGCTGTTTTTT. Together with reference TRBV5-1 and TRBJ2-2, the CDR3 gives the full variable domain: KAGVTQTPRYLIKTRGQQVTLSCSPISGHRSVSWYQQTPGQGLQFLFEYFSETQRNKGNFPGRFSGRQFSNSRSEMNVSTLELGDSALYLCASSLGLAVGSGELFFGEGSRLTVL.

This clonotype was seen more than once but under ten times. The CDR3 sequence: CASSYRRGNQPQHF. In nucleotides, the CDR3 is TGTGCCAGCAGTTACCGAAGAGGCAATCAGCCCCAGCATTTT. J is TRBJ1-5 and V is TRBV6-5; D gene unclear. V lost 2 bases to trimming and J lost 2 bases, with 7 bases between them. The CDR3 has 14 residues. Germline V lookup: CDR1 MNHEY, CDR2 SVGAGI.

The chain recombines TRBV10-3 with TRBJ1-1; D gene uncertain. V was trimmed by 6 bases and J by 6 bases, leaving 11 bases between them. This CDR3 comprises 12 residues. Per the germline V gene, CDR1 is ENHRY and CDR2 is SYGVKD. CDR3 protein: CAISAGPSEAFF. DNA for the CDR3: TGTGCCATCAGCGCCGGTCCTTCTGAAGCTTTCTTT.

V usage is TRBV11-2 and J usage is TRBJ1-2, with D uncertain. Trimming removed 0 bases from V and 8 bases from J, with 7 bases in between. CDR1 and CDR2 from the germline V gene are SGHAT and FQNNGV. The CDR3 is made up of 12 amino acids. The CDR3 nucleotides are TGTGCCAGCAGCTTAGATCAAACGGGCTACACCTTC. The encoded protein is CASSLDQTGYTF.

J is TRBJ2-7 and V is TRBV9; 10 bases map to TRBD1. Germline V gene lookup returns CDR1 SGDLS and CDR2 YYNGEE. V shed 0 bases, J shed 6 bases, and the junction held 6 bases outside the gene matches. This CDR3 is built from 15 residues. DNA for the CDR3: TGTGCCAGCAGCGTAGGGACAGGGGGACCCCCCGAGCAGTACTTC. It encodes CASSVGTGGPPEQYF.

This rearrangement joins TRBV2 to TRBJ2-4; D uncertain. CDR3 size: 11 residues. CDR1 and CDR2 from the germline V gene are SNHLY and FYNNEI. V was pared by 4 bases and J by 9 bases, with 7 bases between. Here the CDR3 reads CASSGIGIQYF. Here the CDR3 DNA reads TGTGCCAGCAGTGGGATAGGCATTCAGTACTTC.

The V call is TRBV4-1, the J call TRBJ2-7; D is uncertain. CDR3 length: 14 amino acids. Germline-derived CDR1 and CDR2 are MGHRA and YSYEKL. V was clipped by 0 bases and J by 4 bases, with 10 bases between them. CDR3 nucleotides: TGCGCCAGCAGCCAAGAACGGCAGTCTTACGAGCAGTACTTC. It encodes CASSQERQSYEQYF.

In this sample, this clonotype turned up once. Germline and junction disagree at one end, which may indicate a read error. This chain links TRBV12-5 with TRBJ1-5; 7 nucleotides line up with TRBD1. CDR1 and CDR2 (germline): LGHNT, FRNRAP. This CDR3 is built from 13 residues. The CDR3 here is CASSRQGGQPQRF. The DNA of the CDR3 is TGTGCTAGTTCGCGACAGGGAGGCCAGCCCCAGCGTTTT.